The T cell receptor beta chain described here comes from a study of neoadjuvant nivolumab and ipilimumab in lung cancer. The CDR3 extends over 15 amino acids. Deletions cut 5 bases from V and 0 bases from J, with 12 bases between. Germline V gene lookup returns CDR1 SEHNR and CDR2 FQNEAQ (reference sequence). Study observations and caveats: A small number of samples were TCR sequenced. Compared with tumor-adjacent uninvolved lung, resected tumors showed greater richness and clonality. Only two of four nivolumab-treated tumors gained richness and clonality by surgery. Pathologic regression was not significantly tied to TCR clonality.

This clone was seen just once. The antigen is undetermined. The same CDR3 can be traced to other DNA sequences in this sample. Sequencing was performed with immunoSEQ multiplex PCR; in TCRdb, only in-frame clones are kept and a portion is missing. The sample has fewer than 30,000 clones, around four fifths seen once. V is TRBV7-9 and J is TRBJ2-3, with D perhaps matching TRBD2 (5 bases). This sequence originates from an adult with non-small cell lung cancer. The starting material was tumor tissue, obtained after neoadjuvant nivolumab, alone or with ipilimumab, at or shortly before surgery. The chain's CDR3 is CASSPPRGSTDTQYF. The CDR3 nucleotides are TGTGCCAGCAGCCCCCCCCGCGGGAGCACAGATACGCAGTATTTT.